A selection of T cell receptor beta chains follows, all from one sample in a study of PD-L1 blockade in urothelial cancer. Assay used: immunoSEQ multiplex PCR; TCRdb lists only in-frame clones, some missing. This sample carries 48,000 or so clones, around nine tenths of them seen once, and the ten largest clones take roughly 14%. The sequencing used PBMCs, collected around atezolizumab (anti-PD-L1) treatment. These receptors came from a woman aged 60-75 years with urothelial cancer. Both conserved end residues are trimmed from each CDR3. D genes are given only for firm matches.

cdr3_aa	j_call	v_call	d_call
ASSLVLAGGTNTGELF	TRBJ2-2	TRBV7-6	TRBD2
ASSRRGGGRNSPLH	TRBJ1-6	TRBV5-4	.
ASSLGTSGTYEQY	TRBJ2-7	TRBV28	TRBD2
ASSLAGGAF	TRBJ1-1	TRBV11-2	TRBD1
ASSWTEDTDTQY	TRBJ2-3	TRBV5-4	.
ASSLGGGGTGELF	TRBJ2-2	TRBV7-8	.
ASSSAGVGEQY	TRBJ2-7	TRBV5-6	TRBD2
ASSMLAGGGELF	TRBJ2-2	TRBV19	TRBD2
ASSAWLNRGFWTDTQY	TRBJ2-3	TRBV2	TRBD1
ASRVGTGRQGQPQH	TRBJ1-5	TRBV6-6	TRBD1
ASSLSWGTGPT	TRBJ1-2	TRBV27	.
SVDSGTSSYEQY	TRBJ2-7	TRBV29-1	TRBD2
ASSLGSGYNEQF	TRBJ2-1	TRBV11-2	.
ASSASGQHQPQH	TRBJ1-5	TRBV9	.
ASSGTVNQPQH	TRBJ1-5	TRBV6-1	.
ASSLVGQNYGYT	TRBJ1-2	TRBV5-4	.
ASSTGVETQY	TRBJ2-5	TRBV21-1	.
ASSGQGGTDTQY	TRBJ2-3	TRBV6-4	TRBD1
ASSSGGAGAGNEQF	TRBJ2-1	TRBV5-1	TRBD2
ASSQLGLAGTEQY	TRBJ2-7	TRBV4-3	TRBD2
ASRSFNPTSSYEQY	TRBJ2-7	TRBV28	.
ASSIQIEQF	TRBJ2-1	TRBV19	.
ASSTYTGTGNGYT	TRBJ1-2	TRBV7-2	TRBD1
ASSQDRSGLRYEQY	TRBJ2-7	TRBV4-1	.
ASSQDLVGGELF	TRBJ2-2	TRBV14	.
ASSPPFPIGETQY	TRBJ2-5	TRBV18	.
ASSVEVGENYEQY	TRBJ2-7	TRBV9	.
ASSREYNSPLH	TRBJ1-6	TRBV7-6	.
ASSLPDRYEQY	TRBJ2-7	TRBV6-6	.
ASLERGTGGFRETQY	TRBJ2-5	TRBV2	TRBD1
ASSRGTSSSYEQY	TRBJ2-7	TRBV19	TRBD2
SVGGIYEQY	TRBJ2-7	TRBV29-1	.
ASSPDRVQETQY	TRBJ2-5	TRBV11-2	TRBD1
ASSEHWNYGYT	TRBJ1-2	TRBV6-1	.
ASSVAPKGANYGYT	TRBJ1-2	TRBV9	.
ASSFRLAGGGEQF	TRBJ2-1	TRBV5-1	TRBD2
AISSGSSYNEQF	TRBJ2-1	TRBV10-3	.
ASSNDMETYEQY	TRBJ2-7	TRBV27	.
ASSVVGGNTEAF	TRBJ1-1	TRBV9	.
ASSPSGGVEPQH	TRBJ1-5	TRBV5-4	.
ASSPRGANEQY	TRBJ2-7	TRBV5-1	TRBD2
ASSHRQGPGT	TRBJ1-2	TRBV28	TRBD1
ASSLARTDTQY	TRBJ2-3	TRBV7-2	.
ASSREGTGVYNEQF	TRBJ2-1	TRBV4-3	TRBD1
SVEDNSGQGRNEQY	TRBJ2-7	TRBV29-1	TRBD1
ASSKSLSTDTQY	TRBJ2-3	TRBV6-5	.
ASSLGPGQGITDTQY	TRBJ2-3	TRBV4-3	TRBD1
SVEVGLASNEQF	TRBJ2-1	TRBV29-1	TRBD2
ASSMGARELF	TRBJ2-2	TRBV18	.
ASSFRRDTEAF	TRBJ1-1	TRBV28	.
ASSLEAGSGNTIY	TRBJ1-3	TRBV7-7	.
ASSLAGTANLYEQY	TRBJ2-7	TRBV7-2	TRBD1